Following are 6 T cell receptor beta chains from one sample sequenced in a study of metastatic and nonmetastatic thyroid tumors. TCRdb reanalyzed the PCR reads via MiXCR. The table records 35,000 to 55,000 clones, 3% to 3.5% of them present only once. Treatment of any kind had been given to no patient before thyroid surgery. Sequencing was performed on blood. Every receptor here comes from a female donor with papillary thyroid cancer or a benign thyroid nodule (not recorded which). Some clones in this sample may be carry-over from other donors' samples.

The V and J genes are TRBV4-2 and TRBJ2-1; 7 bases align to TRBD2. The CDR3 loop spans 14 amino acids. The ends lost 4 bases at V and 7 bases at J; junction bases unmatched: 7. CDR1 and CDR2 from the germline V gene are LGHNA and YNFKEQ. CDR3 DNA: TGTGCCAGCAGCCGACGGGGGGTCGAGAATGAGCAGTTCTTC. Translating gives CASSRRGVENEQFF.

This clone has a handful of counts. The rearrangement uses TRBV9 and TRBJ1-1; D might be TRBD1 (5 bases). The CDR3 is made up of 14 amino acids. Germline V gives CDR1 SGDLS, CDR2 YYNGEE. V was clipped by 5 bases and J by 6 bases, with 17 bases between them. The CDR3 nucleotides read TGTGCCAGCAGTTTAGGGGTTTCTTTACCTGAAGCTTTCTTT. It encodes CASSLGVSLPEAFF.

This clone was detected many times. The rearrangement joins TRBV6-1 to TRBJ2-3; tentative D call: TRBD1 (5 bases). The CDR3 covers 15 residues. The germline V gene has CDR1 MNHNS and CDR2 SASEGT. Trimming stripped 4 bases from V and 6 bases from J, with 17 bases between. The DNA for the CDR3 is TGTGCCAGCAGTGGTCAGCGACAGTCGACGGATACGCAGTATTTT. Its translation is CASSGQRQSTDTQYF.

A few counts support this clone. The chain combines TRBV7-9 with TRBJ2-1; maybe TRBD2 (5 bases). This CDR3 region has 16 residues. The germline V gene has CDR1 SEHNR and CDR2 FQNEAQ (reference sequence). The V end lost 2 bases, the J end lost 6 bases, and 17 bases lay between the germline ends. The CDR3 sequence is CASSLSWGVIGNEQFF. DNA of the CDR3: TGTGCCAGCAGCTTATCATGGGGAGTAATAGGCAATGAGCAGTTCTTC.

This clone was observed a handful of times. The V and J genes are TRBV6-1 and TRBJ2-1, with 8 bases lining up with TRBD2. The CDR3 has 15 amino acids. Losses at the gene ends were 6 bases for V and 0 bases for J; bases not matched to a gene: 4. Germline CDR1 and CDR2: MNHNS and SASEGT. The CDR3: CASRSGSFSYNEQFF. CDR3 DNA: TGTGCCAGCAGGAGCGGGAGTTTCTCCTACAATGAGCAGTTCTTC.

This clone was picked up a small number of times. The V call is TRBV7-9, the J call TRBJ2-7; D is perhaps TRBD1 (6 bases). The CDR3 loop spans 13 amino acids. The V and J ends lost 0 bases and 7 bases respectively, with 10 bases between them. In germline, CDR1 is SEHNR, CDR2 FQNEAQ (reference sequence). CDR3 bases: TGTGCCAGCAGCTTAGCACAGGGTGCGGAGCAGTACTTC. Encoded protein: CASSLAQGAEQYF.